Below, 5 T cell receptor beta chains from the same sample are listed, as sequenced in a study of shared clonotypes between healthy human individuals. The table came from immunoSEQ multiplex PCR; TCRdb's copy has only in-frame clones and leaves some out. The data contain about 2.4 million clones, over 85% of them singletons. Specimen: naive CD4+ T cells sorted from blood. The subset was: CD45RA+ positively selected. These receptors were obtained from a man between 18 and 35 years old in good health.

The chain links TRBV5-1 to TRBJ2-1; D is undetermined. Trimming left V 7 bases short and J 4 bases short, with 6 bases between. The germline CDR1 and CDR2 sequences are SGHRS and YFSETQ. This CDR3 comprises 11 residues. CDR3 sequence: CASQQYNEQFF. The CDR3 DNA reads TGCGCCAGCCAACAGTACAATGAGCAGTTCTTC.

The chain employs TRBV9 and TRBJ2-2, with D perhaps TRBD2 (5 bases). Germline CDR1 SGDLS, CDR2 YYNGEE. The CDR3 contains 14 residues. V was pared by 4 bases and J by 2 bases, with 9 bases between. The CDR3: CASSPGVNTGELFF. The CDR3 nucleotides are TGTGCCAGCAGCCCCGGGGTTAACACCGGGGAGCTGTTTTTT.

Remarks on this clone: Other DNA sequences in the sample encode the same CDR3. V gene TRBV7-8 combines with J gene TRBJ1-4, with 9 bases lining up with TRBD1. The CDR3 is 15 amino acids. V gave up 1 base and J gave up 5 bases; unmatched junction bases: 2. Germline CDR1 and CDR2: SGHVS and FQNEAQ. CDR3 protein: CASSLGDRDNEKLFF. CDR3 DNA: TGTGCCAGCAGCTTAGGGGACAGGGACAATGAAAAACTGTTTTTT.

The chain has TRBV7-3 and TRBJ2-4; tentatively, D is TRBD2 (5 bases). The CDR3 has 14 residues. Trimming removed 5 bases from V and 1 base from J, with 9 bases in between. Looked up from germline, CDR1 is SGHTA and CDR2 is FQGTGA. DNA for the CDR3: TGTGCCAGCAGCCCCCCGGGGGCCAAAAACATTCAGTACTTC. Its protein is CASSPPGAKNIQYF.

This clone was seen just once. The chain joins TRBV5-1 to TRBJ2-3, with D perhaps TRBD2 (6 bases). The CDR3 spans 14 residues. Germline lookup yields CDR1 SGHRS and CDR2 YFSETQ. V lost 4 bases and J lost 2, with 11 bases in between. The CDR3 loop is CASSGGDLTDTQYF. The CDR3 DNA is TGCGCCAGCAGCGGCGGGGACCTCACAGATACGCAGTATTTT. Drawing the rest from reference TRBV5-1 and TRBJ2-3, the complete variable domain is KAGVTQTPRYLIKTRGQQVTLSCSPISGHRSVSWYQQTPGQGLQFLFEYFSETQRNKGNFPGRFSGRQFSNSRSEMNVSTLELGDSALYLCASSGGDLTDTQYFGPGTRLTVL.